Given below is one T cell receptor beta chain in context. The target antigen is unknown. This may be a read error, as it is one base from a much larger clone. The CDR3 does not end in the conserved phenylalanine or tryptophan, so this is likely a read error. The sample belongs to a study of tumor-infiltrating lymphocytes in primary liver carcinoma. As for the study in general: Donors had hepatocellular carcinoma or combined HCC and intrahepatic cholangiocarcinoma.

Overall study findings and caveats: Blood's top-250-clone fraction was significantly lower than that of tumors (p = 0.039). Tumor region pairs shared more overlap than did tumor-adjacent and tumor-blood pairs.

TCR beta cDNA came from about 500 ng total RNA, primed with a constant-region primer. For TCR beta, libraries were produced by three nested multiplex PCR rounds using slightly modified ARM-PCR. TCRdb ran MiXCR on the multiplex PCR reads and lists one entry per CDR3 protein. The repertoire includes fewer than 350,000 distinct CDR3 sequences, about 60% of them detected once, and roughly 10% sits in the top ten. The source of the blood RNA was unsorted whole blood, and germline DNA was extracted as well. With chronic HBV infection, the patients were also treatment-naive. Input material: peripheral blood. The clonotype comes from a man in his forties with primary liver carcinoma and hepatitis B virus infection.

The chain's CDR3 is CASSDQGAVTQYL. CDR3 DNA: TGTGCCAGCAGTGACCAGGGGGCGGTGACCCAGTACCTC. The chain is built from TRBV6-1 and TRBJ2-5, with 8 bases fitting TRBD1. This CDR3 contains 13 residues. Germline V lookup: CDR1 MNHNS, CDR2 SASEGT. J lost 7 bases, V lost 3 bases, and 4 bases had no gene match.